What follows is one T cell receptor (beta chain) and its context. The CDR3 ends on some other residue instead of the conserved phenylalanine or tryptophan, so this is likely a read error. The limits of the CDR3 on the DNA are not certain, so only TCRdb's listed CDR3 is given. These data are taken from a study of CD8+CD57+ T cells in acquired aplastic anemia. According to the study, genomic DNA was the template for TCR beta VDJ and CDR3 profiling. TCRdb re-derived calls from the reads in MiXCR, one entry per CDR3 protein. The repertoire consists of 120,000 or so distinct CDR3 sequences, with over 30% occurring once and the leading ten covering over 2%. Germline V gene sequence: CDR1 ENHRY, CDR2 SYGVKD. The CDR3 numbers 14 amino acids, ends counted. Patients chosen for sequencing had CD8+CD57+ cells that had expanded, as shown by flow cytometry.

The clonotype comes from a human donor with aplastic anemia. The genes are TRBV10-3 and TRBJ2-2; the tabulated D call, TRBD2, remains unverified against the DNA. The sample was sorted CD4+, CD8+, or CD8+CD57+ T cells (not recorded which) from PBMCs. The chain's CDR3 is CAISEPSGRGELLS.